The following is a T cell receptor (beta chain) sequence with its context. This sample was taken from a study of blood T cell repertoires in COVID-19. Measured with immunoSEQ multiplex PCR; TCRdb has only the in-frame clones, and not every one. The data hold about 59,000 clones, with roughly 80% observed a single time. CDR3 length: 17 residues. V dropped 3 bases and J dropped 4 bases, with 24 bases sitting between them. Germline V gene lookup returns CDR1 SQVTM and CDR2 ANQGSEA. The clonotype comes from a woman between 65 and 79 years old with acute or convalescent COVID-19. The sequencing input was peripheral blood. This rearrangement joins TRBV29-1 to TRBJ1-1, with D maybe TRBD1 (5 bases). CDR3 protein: CSVDTLRGDSRLTEAFF. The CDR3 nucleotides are TGCAGCGTTGACACCCTTCGGGGGGATAGTCGCCTCACTGAAGCTTTCTTT.